The 30 T cell receptor beta chains below all came from one sample that was sequenced in a study of blood T cell repertoires in COVID-19. Using immunoSEQ multiplex PCR, the repertoire was profiled, and TCRdb retains in-frame clones only, with some absent. Of roughly 150,000 clones in the sample, around four fifths were seen once. The specimen sequenced was PBMCs or T cells enriched from blood (not recorded which). These receptors all stem from a man aged 50-60 years who had recovered from COVID-19.

The rearrangement uses TRBV29-1 and TRBJ1-5, with TRBD1 matching 8 bases. This CDR3 has 14 residues. J lost 6 bases, V lost 4 bases, and 8 bases had no gene match. The V gene's germline CDR1 is SQVTM and CDR2 ANQGSEA. The CDR3 bases are TGCAGCGTTGTGGACAGGGATTTTGGTCAGCCCCAGCATTTT. Translated: CSVVDRDFGQPQHF.

The CDR3 DNA is TGCGCCAGCAGCTTATGGGACTACCGCACAGATACGCAGTATTTT. Protein product: CASSLWDYRTDTQYF. The V and J genes are TRBV5-1 and TRBJ2-3, with 7 bases identical to TRBD2. The V and J ends lost 2 bases and 1 base, in that order; junction bases with no gene match: 4. This CDR3 is 15 amino acids long. Germline V lookup: CDR1 SGHRS, CDR2 YFSETQ.

The V call is TRBV12-5, the J call TRBJ1-1; a weak D match, TRBD1 (5 bases). The CDR3 has 12 amino acids. Germline-derived CDR1 and CDR2 are LGHNT and FRNRAP. V was pared by 6 bases and J by 7 bases, with 12 bases between. DNA for the CDR3: TGTGCTAGTGGCACCGACAGCTTTGAAGCTTTCTTT. This gives the protein CASGTDSFEAFF.

This clone was seen a few times. The chain carries TRBV19 and TRBJ1-2, with TRBD1 matching 7 bases. J gave up 2 bases and V 5 bases, and 5 bases lay outside the gene matches. CDR3 length: 14 residues. The germline gives CDR1 LNHDA, CDR2 SQIVND (reference sequence). The CDR3 DNA is TGTGCCAGTAGTGCCCTACAGGGGAACTATGGCTACACCTTC. Amino acid sequence: CASSALQGNYGYTF. Full variable domain (remainder filled in from reference TRBV19 and TRBJ1-2): DGGITQSPKYLFRKEGQNVTLSCEQNLNHDAMYWYRQDPGQGLRLIYYSQIVNDFQKGDIAEGYSVSREKKESFPLTVTSAQKNPTAFYLCASSALQGNYGYTFGSGTRLTVV.

The chain is built from TRBV12-3 or TRBV12-4 and TRBJ1-5; 8 bases match TRBD1. The CDR3 contains 12 residues. Trimming removed 8 bases from V and 4 bases from J; junction bases left unmatched: 1. This CDR3 is CASGQGNQPQHF. The CDR3 DNA is TGTGCCAGCGGACAGGGAAATCAGCCCCAGCATTTT.

V gene TRBV3-1 (or the pseudogene TRBV3-2) combines with J gene TRBJ2-2, with 7 bases lining up with TRBD1. Germline values: CDR1 LGHDT, CDR2 YNNKEL (reference sequence). The CDR3 runs to 14 residues. The V gene end was trimmed by 1 base and the J gene end by 6 bases; junction bases not matched to a gene: 2. DNA for the CDR3: TGTGCCAGCAGCCAAGTGAGGGGGCCCGGGGAGCTGTTTTTT. It translates to CASSQVRGPGELFF.

This clone occurred many times. J is TRBJ2-2 and V is TRBV2, with D tentatively TRBD2 (6 bases). The CDR3 totals 16 residues. Germline-derived CDR1 and CDR2 are SNHLY and FYNNEI. With 6 bases removed from V and 2 bases from J, the gap between germline ends came to 16 bases. CDR3 nucleotide sequence: TGTGCCAGCAGGCCGTTTGGGGGGTCCAACACCGGGGAGCTGTTTTTT. It is translated as CASRPFGGSNTGELFF.

This chain connects TRBV7-8 to TRBJ1-2; D not resolved. This CDR3 is 13 amino acids long. V was trimmed by 0 bases and J by 2 bases, leaving 4 bases between them. Germline values: CDR1 SGHVS, CDR2 FQNEAQ. The CDR3 region is CASSLAQNYGYTF. The CDR3 nucleotides read TGTGCCAGCAGCTTAGCCCAAAACTATGGCTACACCTTC.

This clone was counted once. The genes are TRBV2 and TRBJ1-5; 9 bases agree with TRBD1. CDR1 and CDR2 (germline): SNHLY, FYNNEI. The V and J ends lost 1 base and 3 bases, in that order; junction bases with no gene match: 1. This CDR3 region has 15 residues. CDR3 in amino acids: CASSEEQGANQPQHF. The CDR3, as DNA: TGTGCCAGCAGTGAAGAACAGGGGGCCAATCAGCCCCAGCATTTT.

V gene TRBV5-1 combines with J gene TRBJ1-1; 11 nucleotides agree with TRBD1. The CDR3 length is 13 residues. The germline gives CDR1 SGHRS, CDR2 YFSETQ. The V segment lost 3 bases and the J segment 8 bases; nucleotides outside the gene matches: 3. The CDR3 coding sequence is TGCGCCAGCAGCTCAGGACAGGGGGCGGAAGCTTTCTTT. Its translation is CASSSGQGAEAFF.

The gene calls are TRBV27 and TRBJ2-7; 8 nucleotides match TRBD2. Looked up from germline, CDR1 is MNHEY and CDR2 is SMNVEV (reference sequence). V was pared by 0 bases and J by 2 bases, with 3 bases of the junction left unmatched. The CDR3 sequence is 15 residues long. CDR3 bases: TGTGCCAGCAGTTTATCGACGGGGGGGGCCTACGAGCAGTACTTC. This sequence encodes CASSLSTGGAYEQYF.

This chain links TRBV7-9 with TRBJ1-3, with a possible D match to TRBD1 (6 bases). The germline CDR1 and CDR2 sequences are SEHNR and FQNEAQ (reference sequence). The V end lost 0 bases, the J end lost 0 bases, and 15 bases lay between the germline ends. This CDR3 spans 18 amino acids. The CDR3 region has the DNA TGTGCCAGCAGCTTAGCCGGCACAGGGCATTCCTCTGGAAACACCATATATTTT. Protein sequence: CASSLAGTGHSSGNTIYF.

The rearrangement links TRBV7-7 to TRBJ2-5; 8 nucleotides line up with TRBD2. Unmatched junction bases numbered 12, after V lost 5 bases and J lost 4 bases. Germline loops: CDR1 SSHAT, CDR2 FNYEAQ (reference sequence). This CDR3 comprises 16 residues. The CDR3 is CASSPRIGGAGETQYF. CDR3 DNA sequence: TGTGCCAGCAGCCCAAGGATCGGGGGGGCAGGAGAGACCCAGTACTTC.

In the case of this clone: A far larger clone is one base from this, pointing to a likely read error. This sample includes further DNA sequences coding for the same CDR3. V gene TRBV6-5 combines with J gene TRBJ1-1, with 7 bases that match TRBD1. Trimming removed 2 bases from V and 2 bases from J; junction bases left unmatched: 2. This CDR3 comprises 14 residues. The V gene's germline CDR1 is MNHEY and CDR2 SVGAGI. In nucleotides, the CDR3 is TGTGCCAGCAGTTACGACAGGGCCAACACTGAAGCTTTCTTT. Encoded protein: CASSYDRANTEAFF.

This rearrangement joins TRBV7-2 to TRBJ1-5; 8 nucleotides align to TRBD1. V lost 3 bases and J lost 6; bases outside the gene matches: 4. Looked up from germline, CDR1 is SGHTA and CDR2 is FQGNSA. The CDR3 sequence is 14 residues long. DNA for the CDR3: TGTGCCAGCAGCTTTCTACAGGGGGGTCAGCCCCAGCATTTT. This codes for CASSFLQGGQPQHF.

This clone is a singleton in its sample. This chain connects TRBV15 to TRBJ1-6, with TRBD1 matching 8 bases. The germline V gene encodes CDR1 LNHNV and CDR2 YYDKDF (reference sequence). The trim removed 0 bases at V and 9 bases at J, leaving 4 bases unmatched. The CDR3 extends over 15 amino acids. The CDR3 coding sequence is TGTGCCACCAGCAGAGACCAGGGGGCAAGTTCACCCCTCCACTTT. Translating it yields CATSRDQGASSPLHF.

This chain uses TRBV7-3 with TRBJ1-5, with 8 bases aligning to TRBD1. Trimming took 5 bases from V and 0 from J; bases not matched to a gene: 6. Germline lookup yields CDR1 SGHTA and CDR2 FQGTGA. The CDR3 covers 16 residues. The CDR3 sequence is CASSPPDRGSNQPQHF. Written as DNA, the CDR3 is TGTGCCAGCAGCCCACCAGACAGGGGTAGCAATCAGCCCCAGCATTTT.

This clone has a single count. This chain links TRBV6-5 with TRBJ2-7; 7 bases map to TRBD1. CDR3 length: 13 amino acids. CDR1 and CDR2 from the germline V gene are MNHEY and SVGAGI. Unmatched junction bases numbered 6, after V lost 10 bases and J lost 0 bases. Written as DNA, the CDR3 is TGTGCCACCGAGACAGGGAGCTCCTACGAGCAGTACTTC. Translation: CATETGSSYEQYF.

The chain links TRBV7-6 to TRBJ1-4, with TRBD1 as a possible D gene (6 bases). V was shortened by 5 bases and J by 5 bases, with 15 bases between the two germline ends. Germline values: CDR1 SGHVS, CDR2 FNYEAQ. The CDR3 spans 15 residues. The CDR3 DNA reads as TGTGCCAGCAGCCCAGAGCCCGACAGGAATGAAAAACTGTTTTTT. This codes for CASSPEPDRNEKLFF.

The chain joins TRBV29-1 to TRBJ2-3; D ambiguous. This CDR3 is 13 amino acids long. Trimming took off 4 bases at V and 2 bases at J, with 10 bases between the two ends. Germline V CDR1 and CDR2: SQVTM, ANQGSEA. The CDR3 loop is CSVGGRFTDTQYF. The CDR3 bases are TGCAGCGTTGGAGGTCGATTCACAGATACGCAGTATTTT.

The rearrangement joins TRBV18 to TRBJ2-4; D is possibly TRBD1 (6 bases). This CDR3 has 13 amino acids. Germline V lookup: CDR1 KGHSH, CDR2 LQKENI. V was clipped by 3 bases and J by 4 bases, with 7 bases between them. CDR3 coding DNA: TGTGCCAGCTCACCCGGACAGAAAAACATTCAGTACTTC. This sequence encodes CASSPGQKNIQYF. The complete variable domain, with remaining parts taken from reference TRBV18 and TRBJ2-4, reads NAGVMQNPRHLVRRRGQEARLRCSPMKGHSHVYWYRQLPEEGLKFMVYLQKENIIDESGMPKERFSAEFPKEGPSILRIQQVVRGDSAAYFCASSPGQKNIQYFGAGTRLSVL.

The chain recombines TRBV15 with TRBJ1-2, with D possibly matching TRBD1 (6 bases). V lost 0 bases, J lost 6 bases, and 14 bases lay in between. The CDR3 covers 15 residues. Germline loops: CDR1 LNHNV, CDR2 YYDKDF (reference sequence). CDR3 sequence (DNA): TGTGCCACCAGCAGAGATTTGGGGGGGCGCGATGGCTACACCTTC. This gives the protein CATSRDLGGRDGYTF.

This chain connects TRBV7-8 to TRBJ1-1, with D tentatively TRBD1 (6 bases). The CDR3 is 13 residues long. Looked up from germline, CDR1 is SGHVS and CDR2 is FQNEAQ. Trimming pared 5 bases from V and 1 base from J, leaving 8 bases between. CDR3 nucleotides: TGTGCCAGCAGCGTACAGGGGAACACTGAAGCTTTCTTT. Translated, it gives CASSVQGNTEAFF.

In this sample, this clone turned up many times. The CDR3 protein is CASSTGLSNQPQHF. In DNA, the CDR3 is TGTGCCAGCTCGACAGGGCTTAGCAATCAGCCCCAGCATTTT. This sequence joins TRBV18 and TRBJ1-5, with 7 bases matching TRBD1. Germline trimming cut 6 bases from V and 0 bases from J; bases unmatched to any gene: 2. The V gene's germline CDR1 is KGHSH and CDR2 LQKENI. The CDR3 runs to 14 residues. The variable domain in full, with the rest retrieved from reference TRBV18 and TRBJ1-5, is NAGVMQNPRHLVRRRGQEARLRCSPMKGHSHVYWYRQLPEEGLKFMVYLQKENIIDESGMPKERFSAEFPKEGPSILRIQQVVRGDSAAYFCASSTGLSNQPQHFGDGTRLSIL.

J is TRBJ2-1 and V is TRBV19; unclear D gene. Germline V gene sequence: CDR1 LNHDA, CDR2 SQIVND (reference sequence). The CDR3 has 17 residues. V lost 5 bases, J lost 0 bases, and 17 bases lay in between. CDR3 protein: CASSGPRRLISYNEQFF. In nucleotides, the CDR3 is TGTGCCAGTAGTGGCCCAAGGCGACTGATCTCCTACAATGAGCAGTTCTTC.

A note on this clone: A junction boundary mismatches the germline segment, possibly from a read error. This rearrangement joins TRBV7-8 to TRBJ1-6; no firm D call. CDR1 and CDR2 from the germline V gene are SGHVS and FQNEAQ. The CDR3 runs 16 residues. CDR3 in amino acids: CVSSLVSQSDNSPLHF. CDR3 in DNA: TGTGTCAGCAGCTTAGTTTCACAGTCGGATAATTCACCCCTCCACTTT.

A few counts support this clone. The genes are TRBV6-5 and TRBJ2-3; possible D gene TRBD1, 6 bases. V lost 2 bases and J 2 bases, leaving 8 bases between the germline ends. The CDR3 is made up of 14 amino acids. Germline V gene data show CDR1 as MNHEY and CDR2 as SVGAGI. The CDR3 bases are TGTGCCAGCAGTTACGGACAGTACACAGATACGCAGTATTTT. Translation gives CASSYGQYTDTQYF.

V and J are TRBV18 and TRBJ1-6; 7 bases line up with TRBD1. Trimming removed 0 bases from V and 5 bases from J; junction bases left unmatched: 4. The germline V gene has CDR1 KGHSH and CDR2 LQKENI. The CDR3 has 16 residues. CDR3 region: CASSPPNTGDNSPLHF. The CDR3, as DNA: TGTGCCAGCTCACCACCGAACACAGGGGATAATTCACCCCTCCACTTT.

The chain uses TRBV7-8 and TRBJ2-3; D may be TRBD1 (8 bases). This CDR3 has 16 residues. V was shortened by 4 bases and J by 3 bases, with 17 bases between the two germline ends. From germline, CDR1 is SGHVS and CDR2 FQNEAQ. The CDR3 here is CASSSPGQGGTDTQYF. CDR3 in DNA: TGTGCCAGCAGCTCCCCCGGACAGGGAGGGACAGATACGCAGTATTTT.

V is TRBV6-5 and J is TRBJ1-5; D is ambiguous. The ends were cut back, 6 bases at V and 7 bases at J, with 16 bases in the middle. The CDR3 is 14 amino acids. Germline CDR1 MNHEY, CDR2 SVGAGI. This CDR3 reads CASRITLGRQPQHF. The DNA of the CDR3 is TGTGCCAGCAGGATTACACTGGGGAGACAGCCCCAGCATTTT.